This record looks at one T cell receptor beta chain sequence and its context. Methods used by the authors: Amplifying reference gene primers gave estimates of nucleated cell counts. TCRdb keeps only in-frame clones here, not all; method: immunoSEQ multiplex PCR. V and J calls and clone size follow that table, whereas D and trimming were derived from the DNA. The sample has about 260,000 clones; around 80% are singletons. This CDR3 contains 17 residues. Germline loops: CDR1 MGHRA, CDR2 YSYEKL. V lost 4 bases and J lost 3, with 18 bases in between. The source of the sample is a study of blood T cell repertoires in COVID-19. Study details: The United States, Italy and Spain supplied acute and convalescent COVID-19 samples.

Sequencing input: peripheral blood. The sequence was collected from a man aged 55 to 69 with acute or convalescent COVID-19. The rearrangement uses TRBV4-1 and TRBJ2-2; tentative D call: TRBD2 (6 bases). The CDR3 loop reads CASSPPPGGRDTGELFF. The CDR3 DNA sequence: TGCGCCAGCAGCCCCCCGCCCGGGGGTCGGGACACCGGGGAGCTGTTTTTT.